A single sample is the source of the 9 T cell receptor beta chains below, sequenced in a study of cytotoxic CD8 clonotypes in ibrutinib-treated CLL. Using immunoSEQ multiplex PCR, the repertoire was profiled, and TCRdb retains in-frame clones only, with some absent. The top ten clones hold roughly 5.7% of a sample with about 270,000 clones, around 76% of them seen once. The input for sequencing was PBMCs, taken at disease progression, from a patient treated with ibrutinib. Receptors originate from a human donor with chronic lymphocytic leukemia.

The DNA for the CDR3 is TGTGCCAGCAGCTTAGAGTCGGGGAGAGATACGCAGTATTTT. Encoded protein: CASSLESGRDTQYF. V usage is TRBV5-4 and J usage is TRBJ2-3, with D tentatively TRBD2 (5 bases). CDR3 length: 14 residues. The germline gives CDR1 SGHNT, CDR2 YYREEE (reference sequence). V was clipped by 2 bases and J by 5 bases, with 12 bases between them.

This clone was counted a single time. The J gene is TRBJ1-1, the V gene TRBV12-5, with D perhaps TRBD1 (6 bases). The CDR3 is made up of 15 amino acids. In germline, CDR1 is LGHNT, CDR2 FRNRAP. Trimming left V 3 bases short and J 1 base short, with 12 bases between. CDR3 bases: TGTGCTAGTGGTTTCTCGGGACACACGAACACTGAAGCTTTCTTT. It is translated as CASGFSGHTNTEAFF.

This chain uses TRBV4-3 with TRBJ1-1; perhaps TRBD1 as D (6 bases). The CDR3 is 15 amino acids. Germline V gene lookup returns CDR1 LGHNA and CDR2 YSLEER. Trimming took off 3 bases at V and 0 bases at J, with 11 bases between the two ends. For the CDR3, the DNA is TGCGCCAGCAGCCAGACGGACAGATTGAACACTGAAGCTTTCTTT. Translated, it gives CASSQTDRLNTEAFF.

This sequence joins TRBV6-6 and TRBJ2-7, with D possibly being TRBD2 (6 bases). Trimming pared 6 bases from V and 4 bases from J, leaving 19 bases between. CDR1 is MNHNY, CDR2 SVGAGI, per germline (reference sequence). CDR3 length: 15 residues. As DNA, the CDR3 is TGTGCCAGCAGCCCCCGGGGGAATCCCCCTTACGAGCAGTACTTC. Amino acids: CASSPRGNPPYEQYF.

The J gene is TRBJ2-1, the V gene TRBV2; 7 positions match TRBD1. The length of the CDR3 is 11 residues. Trimming took 10 bases from V and 15 from J; bases not matched to a gene: 12. Germline CDR1 reads SNHLY; CDR2 reads FYNNEI. CDR3 sequence (DNA): TGTGCCACCCAGAAAGCGGACAGGTCGTTCTTC. Its protein is CATQKADRSFF.

V gene TRBV18 combines with J gene TRBJ2-3, with 10 bases aligning to TRBD2. J gave up 4 bases and V 1 base, and 2 bases lay outside the gene matches. CDR3 size: 15 residues. The germline gives CDR1 KGHSH, CDR2 LQKENI. The CDR3 DNA reads as TGTGCCAGCTCACCACAGCGGGAGGGCCCAGATACGCAGTATTTT. It specifies CASSPQREGPDTQYF.

This sequence joins TRBV12-5 and TRBJ1-1; tentative D call: TRBD1 (5 bases). Germline lookup yields CDR1 LGHNT and CDR2 FRNRAP. Deletions cut 2 bases from V and 4 bases from J, with 14 bases between. CDR3 length equals 15 residues. CDR3 sequence reads: CASGLPGAPSTEAFF. The CDR3 nucleotides read TGTGCTAGTGGTTTGCCCGGGGCCCCCAGCACTGAAGCTTTCTTT.

The rearrangement uses TRBV7-2 and TRBJ1-1; D remains unclear. V lost 3 bases, J lost 0 bases, and 8 bases lay in between. Germline assignment: CDR1 SGHTA and CDR2 FQGNSA. CDR3 size: 14 residues. The CDR3 DNA reads as TGTGCCAGCAGCTTGTCACAGCTGAACACTGAAGCTTTCTTT. This gives the protein CASSLSQLNTEAFF.

Here the CDR3 reads CASSDFLRLNSYNEQFF. CDR3 in DNA: TGTGCCAGCAGTGACTTCCTTCGACTCAACTCCTACAATGAGCAGTTCTTC. This sequence joins TRBV6-4 and TRBJ2-1; the D is unclear. Trimming removed 1 base at V and 0 bases at J, with 13 bases between. This CDR3 has 17 residues. The germline V gene encodes CDR1 MRHNA and CDR2 SNTAGT.